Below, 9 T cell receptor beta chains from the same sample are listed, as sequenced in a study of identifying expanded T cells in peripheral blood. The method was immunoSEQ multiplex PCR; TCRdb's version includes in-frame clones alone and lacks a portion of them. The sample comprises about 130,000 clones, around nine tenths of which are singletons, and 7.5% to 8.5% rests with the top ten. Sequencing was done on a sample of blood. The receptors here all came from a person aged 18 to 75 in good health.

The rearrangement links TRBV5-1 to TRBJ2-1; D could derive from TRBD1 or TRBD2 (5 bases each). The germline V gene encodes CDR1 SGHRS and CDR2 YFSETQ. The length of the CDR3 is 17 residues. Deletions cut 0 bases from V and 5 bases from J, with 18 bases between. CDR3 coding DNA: TGCGCCAGCAGCTTGGCACGGGACCCTGGGACCCACAATGAGCAGTTCTTC. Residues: CASSLARDPGTHNEQFF.

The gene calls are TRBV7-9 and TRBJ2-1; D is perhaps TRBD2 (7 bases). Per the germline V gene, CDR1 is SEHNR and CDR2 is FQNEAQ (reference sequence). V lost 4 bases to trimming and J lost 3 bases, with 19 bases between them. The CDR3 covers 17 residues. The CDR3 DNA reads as TGTGCCAGCAGCTCGTACACAGGGAGGGTTTTCTACAATGAGCAGTTCTTC. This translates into CASSSYTGRVFYNEQFF.

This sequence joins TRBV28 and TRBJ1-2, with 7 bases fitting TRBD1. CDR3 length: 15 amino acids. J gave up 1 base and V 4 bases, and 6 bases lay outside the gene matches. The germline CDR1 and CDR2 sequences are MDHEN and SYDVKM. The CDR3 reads CASSSGDRDNYGYTF. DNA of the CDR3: TGTGCCAGCAGTTCCGGAGACAGGGATAACTATGGCTACACCTTC.

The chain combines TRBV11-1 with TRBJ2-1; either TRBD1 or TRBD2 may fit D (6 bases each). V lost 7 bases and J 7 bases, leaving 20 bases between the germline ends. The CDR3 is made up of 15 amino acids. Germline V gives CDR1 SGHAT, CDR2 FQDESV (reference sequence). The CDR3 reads CASTLYPGALNEQFF. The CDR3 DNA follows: TGTGCCAGCACACTTTATCCGGGGGCGCTGAATGAGCAGTTCTTC.

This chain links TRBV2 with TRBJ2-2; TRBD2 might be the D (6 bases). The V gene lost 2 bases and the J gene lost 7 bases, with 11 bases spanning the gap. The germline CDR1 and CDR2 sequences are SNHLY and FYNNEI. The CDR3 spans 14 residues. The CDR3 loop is CASSERGAGGELFF. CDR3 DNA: TGTGCCAGCAGTGAACGCGGGGCGGGCGGGGAGCTGTTTTTT.

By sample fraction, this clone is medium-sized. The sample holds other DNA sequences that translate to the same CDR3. In DNA, the CDR3 is TGCGCCAGCAGCTTGGTGGCATCGCAAGAGACCCAGTACTTC. It yields the protein CASSLVASQETQYF. The chain carries TRBV5-1 and TRBJ2-5; D unclear. The V gene's germline CDR1 is SGHRS and CDR2 YFSETQ. V was cut by 0 bases and J by 2 bases, with 8 bases left in between. This CDR3 comprises 14 residues.

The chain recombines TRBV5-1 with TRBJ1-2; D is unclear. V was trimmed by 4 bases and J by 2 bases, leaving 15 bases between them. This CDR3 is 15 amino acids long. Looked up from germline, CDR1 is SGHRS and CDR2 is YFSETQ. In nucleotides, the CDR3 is TGCGCCAGCAGCACCCAACCTACGGGGAACTATGGCTACACCTTC. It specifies CASSTQPTGNYGYTF.

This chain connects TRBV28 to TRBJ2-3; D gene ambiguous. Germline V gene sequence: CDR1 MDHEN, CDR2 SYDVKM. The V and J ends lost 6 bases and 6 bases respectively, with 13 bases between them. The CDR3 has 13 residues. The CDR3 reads CASRKHTVDTQYF. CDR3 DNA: TGTGCCAGCAGGAAACATACCGTCGATACGCAGTATTTT.

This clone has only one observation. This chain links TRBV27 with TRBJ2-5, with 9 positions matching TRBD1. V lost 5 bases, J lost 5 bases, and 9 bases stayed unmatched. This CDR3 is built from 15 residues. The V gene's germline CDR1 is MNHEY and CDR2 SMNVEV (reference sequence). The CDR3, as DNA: TGTGCCAGCAGTCCTAGGACAGGGGCAGTGGAGACCCAGTACTTC. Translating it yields CASSPRTGAVETQYF.